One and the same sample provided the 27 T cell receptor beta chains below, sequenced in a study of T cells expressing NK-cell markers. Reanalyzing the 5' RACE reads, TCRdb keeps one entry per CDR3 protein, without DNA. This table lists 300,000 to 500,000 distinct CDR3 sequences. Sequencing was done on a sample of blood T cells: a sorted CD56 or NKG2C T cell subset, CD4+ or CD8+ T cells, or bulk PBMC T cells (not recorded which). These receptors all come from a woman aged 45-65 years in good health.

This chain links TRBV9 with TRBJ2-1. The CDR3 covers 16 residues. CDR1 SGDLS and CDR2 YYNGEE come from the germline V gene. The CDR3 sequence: CASSVTGLSSYNEQFF.

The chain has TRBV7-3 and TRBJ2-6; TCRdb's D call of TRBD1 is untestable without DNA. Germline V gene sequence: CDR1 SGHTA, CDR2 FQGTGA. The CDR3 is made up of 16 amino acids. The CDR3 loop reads CASSSTGGGGANVLTF.

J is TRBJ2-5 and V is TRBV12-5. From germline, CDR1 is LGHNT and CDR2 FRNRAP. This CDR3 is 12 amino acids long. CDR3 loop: CASGLVSETQYF. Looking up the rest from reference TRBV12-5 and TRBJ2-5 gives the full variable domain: DARVTQTPRHKVTEMGQEVTMRCQPILGHNTVFWYRQTMMQGLELLAYFRNRAPLDDSGMPKDRFSAEMPDATLATLKIQPSEPRDSAVYFCASGLVSETQYFGPGTRLLVL.

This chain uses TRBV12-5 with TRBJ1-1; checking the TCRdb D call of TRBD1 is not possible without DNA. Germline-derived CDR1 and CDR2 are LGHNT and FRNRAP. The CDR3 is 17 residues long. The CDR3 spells CASGLVRTETMNTEAFF.

CDR3 amino acids: CASSLSSGSETQYF. The V and J genes are TRBV27 and TRBJ2-5. Germline assignment: CDR1 MNHEY and CDR2 SMNVEV (reference sequence). The CDR3 covers 14 residues.

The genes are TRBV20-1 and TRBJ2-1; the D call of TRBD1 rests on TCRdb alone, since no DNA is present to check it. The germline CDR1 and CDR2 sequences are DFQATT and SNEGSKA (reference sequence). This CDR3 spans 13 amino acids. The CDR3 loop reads CSARGAFGNEQFF.

CDR3 residues: CATSDTGSSYEQYF. V is TRBV24-1 and J is TRBJ2-7; TCRdb selects TRBD2, and the lack of DNA leaves this call unchecked. This CDR3 has 14 residues. The germline V gene encodes CDR1 KGHDR and CDR2 SFDVKD.

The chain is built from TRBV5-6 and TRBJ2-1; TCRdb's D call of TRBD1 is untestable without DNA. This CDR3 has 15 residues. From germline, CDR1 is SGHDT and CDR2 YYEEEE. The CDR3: CASSWGTGFSDEQFF. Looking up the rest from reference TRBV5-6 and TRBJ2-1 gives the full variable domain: DAGVTQSPTHLIKTRGQQVTLRCSPKSGHDTVSWYQQALGQGPQFIFQYYEEEERQRGNFPDRFSGHQFPNYSSELNVNALLLGDSALYLCASSWGTGFSDEQFFGPGTRLTVL.

The CDR3 protein is CASSLGGPADTQYF. The chain has TRBV5-1 and TRBJ2-3; there is no DNA to check the TCRdb D call of TRBD2. Germline V lookup: CDR1 SGHRS, CDR2 YFSETQ. This CDR3 region has 14 residues.

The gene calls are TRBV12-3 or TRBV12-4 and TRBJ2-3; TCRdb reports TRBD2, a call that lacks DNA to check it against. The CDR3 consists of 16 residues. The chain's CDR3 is CASSLGLAGLTDTQYF.

CDR3: CSARVVASDNSPLHF. This chain links TRBV20-1 with TRBJ1-6. The CDR3 is 15 amino acids. Germline V gene lookup returns CDR1 DFQATT and CDR2 SNEGSKA (reference sequence).

Here the CDR3 reads CASSFMVGGDGTDTQYF. The chain combines TRBV12-3 or TRBV12-4 with TRBJ2-3; TCRdb reports TRBD1, a call that lacks DNA to check it against. The CDR3 length is 17 residues.

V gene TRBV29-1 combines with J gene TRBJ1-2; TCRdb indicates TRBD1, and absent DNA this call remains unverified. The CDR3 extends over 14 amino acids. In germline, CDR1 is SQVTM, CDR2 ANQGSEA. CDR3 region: CSVEDGDKIYGYTF.

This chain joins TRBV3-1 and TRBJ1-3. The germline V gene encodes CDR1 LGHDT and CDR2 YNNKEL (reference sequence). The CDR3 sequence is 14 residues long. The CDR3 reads CASSQRVSGNTIYF.

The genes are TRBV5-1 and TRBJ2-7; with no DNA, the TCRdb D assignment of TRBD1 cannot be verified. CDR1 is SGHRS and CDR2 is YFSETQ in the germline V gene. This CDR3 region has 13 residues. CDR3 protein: CASSEGTAYEQYF.

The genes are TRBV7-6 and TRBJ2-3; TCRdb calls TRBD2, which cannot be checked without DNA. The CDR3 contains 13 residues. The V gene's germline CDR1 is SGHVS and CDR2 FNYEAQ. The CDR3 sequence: CASRAGGTDTQYF.

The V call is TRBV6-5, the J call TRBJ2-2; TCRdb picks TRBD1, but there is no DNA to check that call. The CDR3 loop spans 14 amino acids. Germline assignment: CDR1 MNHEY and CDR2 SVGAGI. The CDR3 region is CASSYSSPGGELFF.

This CDR3 is CASSESRGRGDEQFF. This chain connects TRBV25-1 to TRBJ2-1; TCRdb proposes TRBD2, but this gene call is untestable without DNA. This CDR3 is built from 15 residues. Germline lookup yields CDR1 MGHDK and CDR2 SYGVNS.

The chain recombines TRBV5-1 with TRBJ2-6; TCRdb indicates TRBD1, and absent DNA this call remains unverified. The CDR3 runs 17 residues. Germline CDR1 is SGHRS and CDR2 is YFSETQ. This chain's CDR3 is CASSPRDRVTGANVLTF. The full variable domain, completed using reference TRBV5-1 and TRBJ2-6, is KAGVTQTPRYLIKTRGQQVTLSCSPISGHRSVSWYQQTPGQGLQFLFEYFSETQRNKGNFPGRFSGRQFSNSRSEMNVSTLELGDSALYLCASSPRDRVTGANVLTFGAGSRLTVL.

CDR3 region: CASSQGAISNQPQHF. The rearrangement uses TRBV4-1 and TRBJ1-5. The CDR3 runs to 15 residues. The germline CDR1 and CDR2 sequences are MGHRA and YSYEKL.

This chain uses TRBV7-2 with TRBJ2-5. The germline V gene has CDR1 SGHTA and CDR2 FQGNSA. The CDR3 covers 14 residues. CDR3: CASSFRRDEETQYF.

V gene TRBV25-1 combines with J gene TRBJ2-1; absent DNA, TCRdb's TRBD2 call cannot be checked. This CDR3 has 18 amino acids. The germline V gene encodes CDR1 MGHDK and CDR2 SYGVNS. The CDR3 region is CASSTDGLAGPKYNEQFF.

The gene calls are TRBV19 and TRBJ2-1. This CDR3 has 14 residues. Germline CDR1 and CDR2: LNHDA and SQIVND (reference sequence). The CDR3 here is CARCPLSAYNEQFF.

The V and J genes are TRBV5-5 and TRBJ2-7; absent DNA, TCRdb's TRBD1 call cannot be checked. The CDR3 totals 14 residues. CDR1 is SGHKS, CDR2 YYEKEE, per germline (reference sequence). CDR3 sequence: CASSPSGGGYEQYF.

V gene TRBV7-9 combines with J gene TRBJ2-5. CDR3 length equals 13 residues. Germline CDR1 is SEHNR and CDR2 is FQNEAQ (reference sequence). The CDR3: CAIRWVTGETQYF. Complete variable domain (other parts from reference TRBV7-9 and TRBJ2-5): DTGVSQNPRHKITKRGQNVTFRCDPISEHNRLYWYRQTLGQGPEFLTYFQNEAQLEKSRLLSDRFSAERPKGSFSTLEIQRTEQGDSAMYLCAIRWVTGETQYFGPGTRLLVL.

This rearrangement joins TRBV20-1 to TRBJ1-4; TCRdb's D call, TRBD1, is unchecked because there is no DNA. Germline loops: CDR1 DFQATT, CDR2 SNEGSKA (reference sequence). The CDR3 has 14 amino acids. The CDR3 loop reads CSARRTGPNEKLFF.

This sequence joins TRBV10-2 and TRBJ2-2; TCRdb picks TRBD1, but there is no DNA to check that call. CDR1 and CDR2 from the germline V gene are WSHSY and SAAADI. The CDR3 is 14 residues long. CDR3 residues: CALSGGRNTGELFF.